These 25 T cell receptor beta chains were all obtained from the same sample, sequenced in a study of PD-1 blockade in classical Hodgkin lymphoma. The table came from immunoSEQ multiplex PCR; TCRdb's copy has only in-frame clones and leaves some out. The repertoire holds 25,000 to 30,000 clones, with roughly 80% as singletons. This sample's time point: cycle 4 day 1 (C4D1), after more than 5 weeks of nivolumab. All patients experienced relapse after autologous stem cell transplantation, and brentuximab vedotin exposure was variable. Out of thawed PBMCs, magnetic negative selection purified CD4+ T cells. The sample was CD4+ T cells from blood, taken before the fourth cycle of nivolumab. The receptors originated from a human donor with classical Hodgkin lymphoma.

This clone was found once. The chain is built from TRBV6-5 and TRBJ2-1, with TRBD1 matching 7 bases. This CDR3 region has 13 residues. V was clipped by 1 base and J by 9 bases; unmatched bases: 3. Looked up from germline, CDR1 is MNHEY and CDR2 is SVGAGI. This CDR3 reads CASSYLTGAEQFF. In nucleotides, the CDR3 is TGTGCCAGCAGTTACTTAACAGGGGCTGAGCAGTTCTTC.

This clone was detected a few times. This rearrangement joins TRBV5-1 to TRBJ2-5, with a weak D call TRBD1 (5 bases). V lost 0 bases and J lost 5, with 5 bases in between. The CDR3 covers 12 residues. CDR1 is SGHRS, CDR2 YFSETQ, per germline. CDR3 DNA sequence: TGCGCCAGCAGCTTGGAGGGGGAGACCCAGTACTTC. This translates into CASSLEGETQYF. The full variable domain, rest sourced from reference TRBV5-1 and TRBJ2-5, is KAGVTQTPRYLIKTRGQQVTLSCSPISGHRSVSWYQQTPGQGLQFLFEYFSETQRNKGNFPGRFSGRQFSNSRSEMNVSTLELGDSALYLCASSLEGETQYFGPGTRLLVL.

Here the CDR3 DNA reads TGCAGTGCTAGAACCAACAATGAGCAGTTCTTC. Its translation: CSARTNNEQFF. V and J are TRBV20-1 and TRBJ2-1; the D is unclear. Trimming took 2 bases from V and 5 from J, leaving 4 bases between them. This CDR3 region has 11 residues. Germline V gene sequence: CDR1 DFQATT, CDR2 SNEGSKA (reference sequence).

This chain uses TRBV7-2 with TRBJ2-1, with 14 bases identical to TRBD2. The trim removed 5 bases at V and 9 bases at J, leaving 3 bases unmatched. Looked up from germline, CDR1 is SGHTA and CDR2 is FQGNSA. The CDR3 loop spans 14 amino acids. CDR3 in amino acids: CASSPGLAGGEQFF. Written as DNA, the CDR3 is TGTGCCAGCAGCCCCGGACTAGCGGGAGGTGAGCAGTTCTTC.

CDR3 in amino acids: CASSLEPAGFTGELFF. The CDR3 DNA reads as TGCGCCAGCAGCTTGGAACCAGCGGGATTCACCGGGGAGCTGTTTTTT. V usage is TRBV5-1 and J usage is TRBJ2-2; 7 bases are a match to TRBD2. V shed 0 bases, J shed 4 bases, and the junction held 6 bases outside the gene matches. The CDR3 has 16 residues. Germline V gene lookup returns CDR1 SGHRS and CDR2 YFSETQ.

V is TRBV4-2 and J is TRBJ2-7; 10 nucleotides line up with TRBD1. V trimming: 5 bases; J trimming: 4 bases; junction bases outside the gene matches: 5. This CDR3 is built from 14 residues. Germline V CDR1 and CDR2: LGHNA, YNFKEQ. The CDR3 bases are TGTGCCAGCAGCTTCGAGGACAGGGGGTACGAGCAGTACTTC. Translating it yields CASSFEDRGYEQYF.

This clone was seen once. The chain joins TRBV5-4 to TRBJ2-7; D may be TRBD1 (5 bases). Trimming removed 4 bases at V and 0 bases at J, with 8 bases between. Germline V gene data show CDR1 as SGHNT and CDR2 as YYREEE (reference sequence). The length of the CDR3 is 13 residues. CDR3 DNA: TGTGCCAGCAGCCCAGACAGCTCCTACGAGCAGTACTTC. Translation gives CASSPDSSYEQYF.

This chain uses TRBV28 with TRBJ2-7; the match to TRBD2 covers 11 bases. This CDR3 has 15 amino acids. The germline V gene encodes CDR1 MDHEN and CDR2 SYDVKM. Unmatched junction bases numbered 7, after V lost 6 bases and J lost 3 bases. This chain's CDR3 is CASRRTGTSGYEQYF. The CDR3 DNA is TGTGCCAGCAGAAGAACCGGGACTAGCGGCTACGAGCAGTACTTC.

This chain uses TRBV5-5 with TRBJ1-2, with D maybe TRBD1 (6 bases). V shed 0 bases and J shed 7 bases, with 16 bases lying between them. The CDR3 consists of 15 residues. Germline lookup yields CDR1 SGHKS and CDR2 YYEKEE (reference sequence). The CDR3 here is CASSLVVQGIRGYTF. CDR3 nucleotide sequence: TGTGCCAGCAGCTTGGTGGTACAGGGAATCCGTGGCTACACCTTC. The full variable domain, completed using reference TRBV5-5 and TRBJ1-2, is DAGVTQSPTHLIKTRGQQVTLRCSPISGHKSVSWYQQVLGQGPQFIFQYYEKEERGRGNFPDRFSARQFPNYSSELNVNALLLGDSALYLCASSLVVQGIRGYTFGSGTRLTVV.

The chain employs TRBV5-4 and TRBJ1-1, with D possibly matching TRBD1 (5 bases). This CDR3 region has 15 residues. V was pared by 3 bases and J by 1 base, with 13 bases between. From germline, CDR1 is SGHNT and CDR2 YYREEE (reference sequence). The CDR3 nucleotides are TGTGCCAGCAGCTCTACGCCGGGACCGAACACTGAAGCTTTCTTT. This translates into CASSSTPGPNTEAFF.

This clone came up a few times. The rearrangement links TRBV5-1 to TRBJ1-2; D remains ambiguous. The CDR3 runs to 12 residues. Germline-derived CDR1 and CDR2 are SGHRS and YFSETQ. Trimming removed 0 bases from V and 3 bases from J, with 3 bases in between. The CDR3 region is CASSLEDYGYTF. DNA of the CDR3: TGCGCCAGCAGCTTGGAAGACTATGGCTACACCTTC.

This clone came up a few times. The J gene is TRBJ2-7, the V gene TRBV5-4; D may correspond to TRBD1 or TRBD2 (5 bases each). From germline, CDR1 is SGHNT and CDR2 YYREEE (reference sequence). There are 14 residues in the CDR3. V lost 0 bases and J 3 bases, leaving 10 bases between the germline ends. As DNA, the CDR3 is TGTGCCAGCAGCTTGGTGGGACGGCACTACGAGCAGTACTTC. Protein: CASSLVGRHYEQYF.

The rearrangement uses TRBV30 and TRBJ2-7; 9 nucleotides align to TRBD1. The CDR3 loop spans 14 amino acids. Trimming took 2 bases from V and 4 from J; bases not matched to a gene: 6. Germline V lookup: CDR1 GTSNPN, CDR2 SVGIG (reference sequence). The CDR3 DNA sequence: TGTGCCTGGAGTCCCCAGGGACAGGGATACGAGCAGTACTTC. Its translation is CAWSPQGQGYEQYF.

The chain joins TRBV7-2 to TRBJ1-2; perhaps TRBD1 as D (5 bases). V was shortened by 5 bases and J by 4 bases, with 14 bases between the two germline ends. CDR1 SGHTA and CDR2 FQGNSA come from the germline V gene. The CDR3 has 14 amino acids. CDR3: CASSLVGRSYGYTF. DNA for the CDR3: TGTGCCAGCAGCCTTGTGGGGCGCAGCTATGGCTACACCTTC.

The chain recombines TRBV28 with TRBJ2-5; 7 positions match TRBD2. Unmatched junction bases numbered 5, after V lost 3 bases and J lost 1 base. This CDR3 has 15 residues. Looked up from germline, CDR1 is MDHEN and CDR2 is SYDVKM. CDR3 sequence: CASSLGLAVQETQYF. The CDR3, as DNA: TGTGCCAGCAGTTTGGGTCTAGCGGTCCAAGAGACCCAGTACTTC. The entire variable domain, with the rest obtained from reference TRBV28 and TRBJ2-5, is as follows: DVKVTQSSRYLVKRTGEKVFLECVQDMDHENMFWYRQDPGLGLRLIYFSYDVKMKEKGDIPEGYSVSREKKERFSLILESASTNQTSMYLCASSLGLAVQETQYFGPGTRLLVL.

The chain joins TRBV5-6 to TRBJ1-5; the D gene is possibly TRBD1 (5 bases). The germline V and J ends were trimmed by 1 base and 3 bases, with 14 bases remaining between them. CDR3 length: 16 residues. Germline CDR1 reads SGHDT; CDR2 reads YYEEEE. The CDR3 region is CASSLLSLGTNQPQHF. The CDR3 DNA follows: TGTGCCAGCAGCTTGTTATCTCTGGGGACCAATCAGCCCCAGCATTTT.

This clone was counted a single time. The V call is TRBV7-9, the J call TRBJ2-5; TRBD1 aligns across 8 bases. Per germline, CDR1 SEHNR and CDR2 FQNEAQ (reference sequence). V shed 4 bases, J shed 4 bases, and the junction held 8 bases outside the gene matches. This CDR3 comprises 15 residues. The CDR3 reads CASSSRQGMVETQYF. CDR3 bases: TGTGCCAGCAGCTCCCGACAGGGGATGGTAGAGACCCAGTACTTC.

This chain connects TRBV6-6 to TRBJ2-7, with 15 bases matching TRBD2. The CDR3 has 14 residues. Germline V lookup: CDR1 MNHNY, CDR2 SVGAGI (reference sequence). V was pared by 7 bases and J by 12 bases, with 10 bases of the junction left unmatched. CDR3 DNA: TGTGCCAGCACTTCCGGACTAGCGGGAGGGCCCCGGTACTTC. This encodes CASTSGLAGGPRYF.

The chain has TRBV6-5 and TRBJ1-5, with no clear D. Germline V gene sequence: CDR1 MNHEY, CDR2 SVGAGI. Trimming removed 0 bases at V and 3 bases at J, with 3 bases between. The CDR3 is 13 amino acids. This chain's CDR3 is CASSYSNNQPQHF. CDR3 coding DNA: TGTGCCAGCAGTTACTCCAACAATCAGCCCCAGCATTTT.

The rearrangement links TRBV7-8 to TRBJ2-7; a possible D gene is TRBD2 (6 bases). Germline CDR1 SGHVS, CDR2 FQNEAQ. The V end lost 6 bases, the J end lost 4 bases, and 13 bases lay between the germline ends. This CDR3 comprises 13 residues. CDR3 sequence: CASRRDSDYEQYF. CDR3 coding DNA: TGTGCCAGCAGAAGGGACTCAGATTACGAGCAGTACTTC.

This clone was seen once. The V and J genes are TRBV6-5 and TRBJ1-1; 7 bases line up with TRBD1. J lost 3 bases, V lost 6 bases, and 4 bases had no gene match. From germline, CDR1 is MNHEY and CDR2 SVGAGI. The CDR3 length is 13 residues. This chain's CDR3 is CASSAGQDTEAFF. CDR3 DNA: TGTGCCAGCAGCGCAGGACAGGACACTGAAGCTTTCTTT.

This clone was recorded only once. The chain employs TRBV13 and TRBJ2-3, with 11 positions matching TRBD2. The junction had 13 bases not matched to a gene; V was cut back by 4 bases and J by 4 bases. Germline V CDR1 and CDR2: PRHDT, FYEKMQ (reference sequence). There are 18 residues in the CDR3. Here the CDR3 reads CASSSTRALAGVPDTQYF. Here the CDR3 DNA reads TGTGCCAGCAGCTCCACCAGGGCACTAGCGGGGGTTCCAGATACGCAGTATTTT. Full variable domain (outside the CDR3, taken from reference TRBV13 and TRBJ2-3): AAGVIQSPRHLIKEKRETATLKCYPIPRHDTVYWYQQGPGQDPQFLISFYEKMQSDKGSIPDRFSAQQFSDYHSELNMSSLELGDSALYFCASSSTRALAGVPDTQYFGPGTRLTVL.

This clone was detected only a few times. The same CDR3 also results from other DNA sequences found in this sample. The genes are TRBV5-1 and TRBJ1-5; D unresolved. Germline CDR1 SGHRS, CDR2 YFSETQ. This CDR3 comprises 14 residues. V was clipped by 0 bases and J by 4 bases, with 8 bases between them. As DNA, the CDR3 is TGCGCCAGCAGCTTGGAGGGCGGAAATCAGCCCCAGCATTTT. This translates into CASSLEGGNQPQHF.

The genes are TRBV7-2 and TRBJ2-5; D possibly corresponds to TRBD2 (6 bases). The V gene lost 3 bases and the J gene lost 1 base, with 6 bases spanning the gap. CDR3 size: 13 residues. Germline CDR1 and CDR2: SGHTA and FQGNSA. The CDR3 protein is CASSLGLQETQYF. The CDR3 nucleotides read TGTGCCAGCAGCTTGGGACTCCAAGAGACCCAGTACTTC.

The CDR3: CASSEGGILSYGYTF. In DNA form, the CDR3 reads TGTGCCAGCAGTGAAGGGGGCATCTTATCATACGGCTACACCTTC. The chain joins TRBV2 to TRBJ1-2; D is perhaps TRBD1 (5 bases). Germline loops: CDR1 SNHLY, CDR2 FYNNEI. Trimming cost V 1 base and J 8 bases, with 17 bases left between them. The CDR3 is 15 amino acids.